This T cell receptor (beta chain) was observed in a study of identifying expanded T cells in peripheral blood. TCRdb's table, derived via immunoSEQ multiplex PCR, lists solely in-frame clones and lacks some. The data hold around 57,000 clones, with approximately 87% observed a single time. This CDR3 spans 14 amino acids. CDR1 and CDR2 from the germline V gene are LNHDA and SQIVND (reference sequence). The V gene lost 5 bases and the J gene lost 0 bases, with 11 bases spanning the gap. Study conclusions and caveats: About 1.2 clones differed between technical replicates, versus approximately 17 and 20 over time.

Details on this clone: Its antigen remains unidentified.

During the collection period, no donor immune events like infections were recorded. Sequencing was performed on blood. The chain has TRBV19 and TRBJ2-7; either TRBD1 or TRBD2 may fit D (5 bases each). The TCR comes from a person aged 18 to 69 in good health. CDR3 protein: CASSPGPGSYEQYF. The CDR3 bases are TGTGCCAGTAGTCCGGGACCCGGCTCCTACGAGCAGTACTTC.